Listed below are T cell receptor beta chains from one sample, sequenced in a study of blood T cell repertoires in COVID-19. Profiled with immunoSEQ multiplex PCR; TCRdb holds only in-frame clones, not every one. This table has around 200,000 clones, about 90% appearing once. Sequenced: PBMCs or T cells enriched from blood (not recorded which). The origin of the receptors is a man between 25 and 39 years old who had recovered from COVID-19. The CDR3 runs from the conserved cysteine through the conserved F or W. The order of the fields is D gene, J gene, CDR3 length, V gene, clone size, CDR3 protein, CDR3 DNA. D genes are given only for firm matches. Where a row states a size, it is once, few, many or the class of an expanded clone; other rows omit it.

D gene: -; J gene: TRBJ1-1; CDR3 length: 12; V gene: TRBV6-5; clone size: -; CDR3 protein: CASRTGNTEAFF; CDR3 DNA: TGTGCCAGCAGAACAGGGAACACTGAAGCTTTCTTT
D gene: TRBD2; J gene: TRBJ2-7; CDR3 length: 16; V gene: TRBV10-3; clone size: -; CDR3 protein: CATMGLAGAGIYEQYF; CDR3 DNA: TGTGCCACTATGGGACTAGCGGGGGCCGGAATCTACGAGCAGTACTTC
D gene: -; J gene: TRBJ2-3; CDR3 length: 14; V gene: TRBV7-9; clone size: -; CDR3 protein: CASSLGREWDTQYF; CDR3 DNA: TGTGCCAGCAGCTTAGGCCGGGAGTGGGATACGCAGTATTTT
D gene: -; J gene: TRBJ1-1; CDR3 length: 17; V gene: TRBV6-2/TRBV6-3; clone size: -; CDR3 protein: CASSYRGFRGMNTEAFF; CDR3 DNA: TGTGCCAGCAGTTACAGAGGTTTTAGAGGGATGAACACTGAAGCTTTCTTT
D gene: TRBD1; J gene: TRBJ2-7; CDR3 length: 13; V gene: TRBV7-9; clone size: -; CDR3 protein: CASGLGGAEEQYF; CDR3 DNA: TGTGCCAGCGGCCTAGGGGGCGCGGAAGAGCAGTACTTC
D gene: -; J gene: TRBJ2-7; CDR3 length: 15; V gene: TRBV7-8; clone size: -; CDR3 protein: CASSLHRGESYEQYF; CDR3 DNA: TGTGCCAGCAGCTTACATCGCGGGGAATCCTACGAGCAGTACTTC
D gene: TRBD2; J gene: TRBJ2-7; CDR3 length: 14; V gene: TRBV2; clone size: -; CDR3 protein: CASSLAGGAYEQYF; CDR3 DNA: TGTGCCAGCAGCCTAGCGGGGGGGGCCTACGAGCAGTACTTC
D gene: TRBD1; J gene: TRBJ2-7; CDR3 length: 17; V gene: TRBV4-3; clone size: -; CDR3 protein: CASSQVVGQVNTYEQYF; CDR3 DNA: TGCGCCAGCAGCCAAGTGGTTGGACAGGTTAACACCTACGAGCAGTACTTC
D gene: TRBD2; J gene: TRBJ2-7; CDR3 length: 15; V gene: TRBV9; clone size: -; CDR3 protein: CASSLGLAGMGEQYF; CDR3 DNA: TGTGCCAGCAGCCTCGGACTAGCGGGAATGGGGGAGCAGTACTTC
D gene: TRBD2; J gene: TRBJ2-3; CDR3 length: 17; V gene: TRBV5-6; clone size: -; CDR3 protein: CASSLDYLAASTDTQYF; CDR3 DNA: TGTGCCAGCAGCTTGGATTACCTAGCGGCTAGCACAGATACGCAGTATTTT
D gene: TRBD1; J gene: TRBJ2-1; CDR3 length: 15; V gene: TRBV2; clone size: many; CDR3 protein: CASSEGTGHYNEQFF; CDR3 DNA: TGTGCCAGCAGTGAGGGGACAGGGCACTACAATGAGCAGTTCTTC
D gene: TRBD2; J gene: TRBJ2-3; CDR3 length: 17; V gene: TRBV7-8; clone size: -; CDR3 protein: CASAPRVGGSSTDTQCF; CDR3 DNA: TGTGCCAGCGCCCCTCGGGTGGGGGGGTCTAGCACAGATACGCAGTGTTTT
D gene: -; J gene: TRBJ2-5; CDR3 length: 18; V gene: TRBV21-1; clone size: -; CDR3 protein: CASSPDREDRGLEETQYF; CDR3 DNA: TGTGCCAGCAGCCCAGACAGGGAGGACAGGGGACTCGAAGAGACCCAGTACTTC
D gene: TRBD1; J gene: TRBJ2-1; CDR3 length: 16; V gene: TRBV4-3; clone size: once; CDR3 protein: CASSQALGQGVPEQFF; CDR3 DNA: TGCGCCAGCAGCCAAGCTCTCGGACAGGGGGTCCCTGAGCAGTTCTTC